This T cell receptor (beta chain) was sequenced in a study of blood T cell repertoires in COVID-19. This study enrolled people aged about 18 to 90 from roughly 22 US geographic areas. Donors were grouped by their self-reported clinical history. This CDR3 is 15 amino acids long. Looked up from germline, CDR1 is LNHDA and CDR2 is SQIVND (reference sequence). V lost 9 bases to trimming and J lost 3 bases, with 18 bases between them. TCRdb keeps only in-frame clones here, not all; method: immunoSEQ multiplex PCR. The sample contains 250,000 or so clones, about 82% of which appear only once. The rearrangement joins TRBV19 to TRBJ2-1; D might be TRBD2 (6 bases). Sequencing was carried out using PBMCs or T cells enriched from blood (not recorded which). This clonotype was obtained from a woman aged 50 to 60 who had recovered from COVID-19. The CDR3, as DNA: TGTGCCAGCCGTGGCCGGGACTCGATCTACAATGAGCAGTTCTTC. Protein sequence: CASRGRDSIYNEQFF.